This T cell receptor beta chain was recorded in a study of T cell clonality in common variable immunodeficiency. This clone was picked up many times. Its matching antigen is unknown. The sequenced fragment ends 3 residues before the CDR3 boundary, so the rest is inferred from the germline J gene. General study results and limits: Fewer TCRbeta clones were shared among CVID subjects than controls.

V lost 8 bases, J lost 2 bases, and 12 bases lay in between. The germline V gene has CDR1 SGHTA and CDR2 FQGNSA. The CDR3 contains 13 residues. Sequencing was performed with immunoSEQ multiplex PCR; in TCRdb, only in-frame clones are kept and a portion is missing. Altogether around 50,000 clones were found in the sample, and no singletons occur. Sample: peripheral blood mononuclear cells. The receptor's source is a person between 18 and 69 years old in good health. The rearrangement joins TRBV7-2 to TRBJ1-1; D may be TRBD1 (5 bases). The CDR3 reads CASGSGGNTEAFF. The DNA read from the CDR3 is TGTGCCAGCGGGTCCGGGGGAAACACTGAA.